This TCR beta chain was retrieved from a study of T cell responses to AZD1222 COVID-19 vaccine. Repertoires were generated with immunoSEQ multiplex PCR, while TCRdb's copy carries only in-frame clones and drops some. The data contain approximately 120,000 clones, over 75% of them singletons. Germline values: CDR1 MDHEN, CDR2 SYDVKM. The CDR3 is 12 residues long. V dropped 6 bases and J dropped 11 bases, with 14 bases sitting between them. Sequences were derived from peripheral blood, sampled on day 0 of AZD1222 vaccination. The genes are TRBV28 and TRBJ1-5, with D possibly TRBD1 on 5 matching bases. The clonotype was recovered from an adult in good health. The CDR3 nucleotides are TGTGCCAGCAGCCCACTTGGGGGGACCCAGCATTTT. Amino acids: CASSPLGGTQHF.